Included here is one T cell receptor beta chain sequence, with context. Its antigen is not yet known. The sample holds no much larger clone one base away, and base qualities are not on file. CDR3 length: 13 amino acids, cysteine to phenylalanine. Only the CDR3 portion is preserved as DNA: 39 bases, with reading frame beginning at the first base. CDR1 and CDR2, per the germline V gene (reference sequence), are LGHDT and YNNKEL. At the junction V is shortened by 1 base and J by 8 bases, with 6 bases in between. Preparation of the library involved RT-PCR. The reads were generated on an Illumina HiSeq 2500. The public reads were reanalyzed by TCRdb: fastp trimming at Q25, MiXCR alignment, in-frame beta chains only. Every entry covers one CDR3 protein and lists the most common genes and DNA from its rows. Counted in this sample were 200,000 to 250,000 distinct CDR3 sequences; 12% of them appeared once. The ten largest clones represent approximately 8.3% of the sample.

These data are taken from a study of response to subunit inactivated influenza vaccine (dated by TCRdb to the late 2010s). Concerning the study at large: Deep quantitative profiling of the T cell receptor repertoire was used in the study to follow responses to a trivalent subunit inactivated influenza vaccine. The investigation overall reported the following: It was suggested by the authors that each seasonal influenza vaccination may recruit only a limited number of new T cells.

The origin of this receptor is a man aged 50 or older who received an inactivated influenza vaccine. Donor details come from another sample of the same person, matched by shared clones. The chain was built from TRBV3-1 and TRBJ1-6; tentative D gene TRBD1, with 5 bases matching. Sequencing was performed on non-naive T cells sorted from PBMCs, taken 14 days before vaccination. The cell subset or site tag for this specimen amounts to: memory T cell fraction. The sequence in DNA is TGTGCCAGCAGCCAAGTCAGGGATTCACCCCTCCACTTT. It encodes CASSQVRDSPLHF.